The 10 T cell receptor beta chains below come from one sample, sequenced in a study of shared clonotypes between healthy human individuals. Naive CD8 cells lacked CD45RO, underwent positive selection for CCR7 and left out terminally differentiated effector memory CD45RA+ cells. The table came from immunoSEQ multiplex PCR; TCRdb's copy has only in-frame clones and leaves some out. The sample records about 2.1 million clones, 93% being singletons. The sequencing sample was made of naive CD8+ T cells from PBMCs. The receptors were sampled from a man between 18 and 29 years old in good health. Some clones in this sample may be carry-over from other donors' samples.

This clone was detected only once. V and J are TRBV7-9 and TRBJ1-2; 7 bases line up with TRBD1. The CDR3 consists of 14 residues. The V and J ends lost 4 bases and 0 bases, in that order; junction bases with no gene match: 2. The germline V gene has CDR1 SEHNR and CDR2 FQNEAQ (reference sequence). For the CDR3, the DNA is TGTGCCAGCAGCTCGGGACAGACTAACTATGGCTACACCTTC. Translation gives CASSSGQTNYGYTF.

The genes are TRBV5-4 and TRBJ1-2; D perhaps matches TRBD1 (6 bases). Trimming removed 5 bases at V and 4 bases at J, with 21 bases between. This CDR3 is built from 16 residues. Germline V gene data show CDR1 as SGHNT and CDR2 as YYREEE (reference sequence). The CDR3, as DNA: TGTGCCAGCAGTCACATTCTACAGGGTTTCGGCTATGGCTACACCTTC. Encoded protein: CASSHILQGFGYGYTF.

This CDR3 reads CASRGSGIRTGELFF. Here the CDR3 DNA reads TGTGCCAGCAGGGGCTCCGGGATCCGCACCGGGGAGCTGTTTTTT. This sequence joins TRBV5-6 and TRBJ2-2; possible D gene TRBD2, 5 bases. V dropped 5 bases and J dropped 4 bases, with 15 bases sitting between them. The CDR3 spans 15 residues. In germline, CDR1 is SGHDT, CDR2 YYEEEE. Filled out from reference TRBV5-6 and TRBJ2-2, the complete variable domain reads DAGVTQSPTHLIKTRGQQVTLRCSPKSGHDTVSWYQQALGQGPQFIFQYYEEEERQRGNFPDRFSGHQFPNYSSELNVNALLLGDSALYLCASRGSGIRTGELFFGEGSRLTVL.

The CDR3 DNA sequence: TGTGCCATCAGTTCGGGACAGGTGAACACTGAAGCTTTCTTT. Residues: CAISSGQVNTEAFF. This sequence joins TRBV10-3 and TRBJ1-1; 8 positions match TRBD1. The length of the CDR3 is 14 residues. Germline CDR1 is ENHRY and CDR2 is SYGVKD. Trimming at V came to 5 bases and at J to 0 bases, leaving 2 bases not matched to a gene.

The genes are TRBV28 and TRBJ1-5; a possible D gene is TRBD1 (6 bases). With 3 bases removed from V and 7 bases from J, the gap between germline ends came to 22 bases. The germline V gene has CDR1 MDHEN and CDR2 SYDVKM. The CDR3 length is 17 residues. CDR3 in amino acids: CASSFRWMGAREQPQHF. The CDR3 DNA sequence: TGTGCCAGCAGTTTCAGATGGATGGGGGCCAGGGAACAGCCCCAGCATTTT.

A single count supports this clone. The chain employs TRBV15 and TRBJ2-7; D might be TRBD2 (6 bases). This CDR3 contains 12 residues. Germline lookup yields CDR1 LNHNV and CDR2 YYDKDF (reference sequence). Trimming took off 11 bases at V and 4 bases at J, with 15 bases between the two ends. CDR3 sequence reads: CASRGESYEQYF. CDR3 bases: TGTGCCTCCCGCGGGGAGTCGTACGAGCAGTACTTC.

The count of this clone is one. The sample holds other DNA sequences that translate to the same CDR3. CDR3 bases: TGCGCCAGCAGTCGAGCGGGAGTTACAGATACGCAGTATTTT. As protein: CASSRAGVTDTQYF. V usage is TRBV4-3 and J usage is TRBJ2-3, with 8 bases identical to TRBD2. J was trimmed by 3 bases and V by 6 bases; bases with no gene match: 5. This CDR3 region has 14 residues. Germline V gene data show CDR1 as LGHNA and CDR2 as YSLEER.

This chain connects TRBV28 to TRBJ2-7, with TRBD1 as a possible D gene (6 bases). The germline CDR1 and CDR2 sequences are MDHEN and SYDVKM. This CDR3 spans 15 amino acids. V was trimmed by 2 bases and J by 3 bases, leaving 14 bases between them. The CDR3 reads CASSLSQGSYYEQYF. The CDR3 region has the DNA TGTGCCAGCAGTTTAAGCCAGGGGAGTTACTACGAGCAGTACTTC.

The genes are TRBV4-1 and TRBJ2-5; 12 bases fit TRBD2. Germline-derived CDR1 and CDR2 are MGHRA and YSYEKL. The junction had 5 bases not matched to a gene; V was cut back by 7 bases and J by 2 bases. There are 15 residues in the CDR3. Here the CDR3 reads CASNSGLAGQETQYF. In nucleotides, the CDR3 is TGCGCCAGCAACTCCGGACTAGCGGGACAAGAGACCCAGTACTTC.

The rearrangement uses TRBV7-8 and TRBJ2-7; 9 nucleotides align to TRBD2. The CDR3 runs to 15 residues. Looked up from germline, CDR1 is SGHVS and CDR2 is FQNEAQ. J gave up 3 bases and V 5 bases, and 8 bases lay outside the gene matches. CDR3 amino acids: CASSVRSGRVYEQYF. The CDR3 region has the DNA TGTGCCAGCAGCGTCCGTAGCGGGAGAGTCTACGAGCAGTACTTC.